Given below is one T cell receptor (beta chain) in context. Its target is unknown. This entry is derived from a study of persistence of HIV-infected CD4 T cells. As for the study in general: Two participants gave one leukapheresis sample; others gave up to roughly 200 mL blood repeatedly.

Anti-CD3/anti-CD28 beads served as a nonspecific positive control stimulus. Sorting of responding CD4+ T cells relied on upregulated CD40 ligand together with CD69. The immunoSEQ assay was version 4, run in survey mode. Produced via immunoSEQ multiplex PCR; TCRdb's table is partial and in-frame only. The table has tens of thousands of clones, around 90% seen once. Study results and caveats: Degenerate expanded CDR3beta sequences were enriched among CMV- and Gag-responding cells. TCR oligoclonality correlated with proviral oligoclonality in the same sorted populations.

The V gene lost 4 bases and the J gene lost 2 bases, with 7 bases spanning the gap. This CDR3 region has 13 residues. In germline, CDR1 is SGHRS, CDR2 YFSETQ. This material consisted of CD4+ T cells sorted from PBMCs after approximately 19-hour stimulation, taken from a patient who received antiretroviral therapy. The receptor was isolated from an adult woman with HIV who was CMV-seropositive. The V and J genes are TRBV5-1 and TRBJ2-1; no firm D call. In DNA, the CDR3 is TGCGCCAGCAGCACCACTACCTACAATGAGCAGTTCTTC. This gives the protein CASSTTTYNEQFF.